Shown below are 13 T cell receptor beta chains from a single sample sequenced in a study of shared clonotypes between healthy human individuals. Produced via immunoSEQ multiplex PCR; TCRdb's table is partial and in-frame only. The table shows more than 2,000,000 clones, with 85% to 95% occurring only once. Sequenced: naive CD4+ T cells from PBMCs. The subset denotes: CD45RA+ positively selected. All receptors come from a man aged 18 to 29 in good health. Some clones in this sample may be carry-over from other donors' samples.

The J gene is TRBJ2-2, the V gene TRBV10-2; either TRBD1 or TRBD2 may supply D (5 bases each). The V end lost 9 bases, the J end lost 0 bases, and 14 bases lay between the germline ends. The CDR3 is 15 residues long. Germline V lookup: CDR1 WSHSY, CDR2 SAAADI. The CDR3 DNA sequence: TGCGCCAGTACCAGGGAGTGGGCGAACACCGGGGAGCTGTTTTTT. Its translation is CASTREWANTGELFF.

The chain carries TRBV23-1 and TRBJ2-5, with TRBD1 identical over 8 bases. TRBV23-1 carries the ORF label, with uncertain function. CDR3 length: 15 residues. The V and J ends lost 4 bases and 5 bases, in that order; junction bases with no gene match: 9. The CDR3 DNA follows: TGCGCCAGCAGTCGGAAGTCAGGGGGCAGGGAGACCCAGTACTTC. Protein: CASSRKSGGRETQYF.

This chain links TRBV6-1 with TRBJ2-7; TRBD1 matches at 7 bases. The V and J ends lost 4 bases and 3 bases, in that order; junction bases with no gene match: 9. Germline V gives CDR1 MNHNS, CDR2 SASEGT. This CDR3 has 15 residues. The CDR3 DNA sequence: TGTGCCAGCAGTGGATCAAGACAGGGTGGCTACGAGCAGTACTTC. It specifies CASSGSRQGGYEQYF.

Points on this clone: Other nucleotide sequences in the sample specify the same CDR3. The rearrangement joins TRBV19 to TRBJ2-3; D unresolved. CDR3 length: 13 residues. In germline, CDR1 is LNHDA, CDR2 SQIVND (reference sequence). The V end was cut by 4 bases, the J end by 0 bases, with 5 bases between. The CDR3 DNA follows: TGTGCCAGTAGTACCGACAGCACAGATACGCAGTATTTT. It encodes CASSTDSTDTQYF.

The chain uses TRBV29-1 and TRBJ2-7, with TRBD1 matching over 9 bases. Germline loops: CDR1 SQVTM, CDR2 ANQGSEA. This CDR3 is 14 amino acids long. The J segment lost 5 bases and the V segment lost 3 bases, leaving 8 bases of the junction unmatched. CDR3 sequence (DNA): TGCAGCGTTGACCCGGGACAGGGTTCTAACGAGCAGTACTTC. It codes for CSVDPGQGSNEQYF.

V and J are TRBV9 and TRBJ2-3; a possible D gene is TRBD2 (6 bases). This CDR3 region has 16 residues. From germline, CDR1 is SGDLS and CDR2 YYNGEE. Trimming shortened V by 4 bases and J by 7 bases, and 22 bases separated the two germline ends. CDR3 DNA sequence: TGTGCCAGCAGCCCCCGTCGGCGGGAAGGGCAGTATACGCAGTATTTT. It is translated as CASSPRRREGQYTQYF.

The rearrangement joins TRBV5-4 to TRBJ1-3, with 9 bases aligning to TRBD1. Trimming took 3 bases from V and 4 from J; bases not matched to a gene: 8. Germline V gene data show CDR1 as SGHNT and CDR2 as YYREEE (reference sequence). CDR3 length: 16 amino acids. As DNA, the CDR3 is TGTGCCAGCAGCTCACCGGGACAGGGCTTCGGAAACACCATATATTTT. Its protein is CASSSPGQGFGNTIYF.

The genes are TRBV7-2 and TRBJ2-3; 7 positions match TRBD1. J lost 0 bases, V lost 3 bases, and 9 bases had no gene match. The CDR3 loop spans 17 amino acids. Germline CDR1 reads SGHTA; CDR2 reads FQGNSA. The CDR3 protein is CASSFPAGTASTDTQYF. The CDR3 DNA follows: TGTGCCAGCAGCTTCCCCGCCGGGACAGCAAGCACAGATACGCAGTATTTT.

The chain couples TRBV6-1 to TRBJ1-5; a possible D gene is TRBD1 (6 bases). Germline loops: CDR1 MNHNS, CDR2 SASEGT. Between the trimmed V and J ends, which lost 6 bases and 6 bases, there was a span of 12 bases. This CDR3 contains 13 residues. The CDR3 region has the DNA TGTGCCAGCAGGCCGGGGGCGGTTCAGCCCCAGCATTTT. This sequence encodes CASRPGAVQPQHF.

The chain carries TRBV28 and TRBJ1-2; 8 bases line up with TRBD1. V trimming: 5 bases; J trimming: 8 bases; junction bases outside the gene matches: 10. CDR1 is MDHEN and CDR2 is SYDVKM in the germline V gene. The CDR3 contains 14 residues. The CDR3 DNA reads as TGTGCCAGCAGTCTTATCGACAGGGGACGGGGCTACACCTTC. This codes for CASSLIDRGRGYTF.

This chain connects TRBV4-2 to TRBJ2-3, with 8 bases lining up with TRBD2. The CDR3 spans 14 residues. The V gene end was trimmed by 3 bases and the J gene end by 4 bases; junction bases not matched to a gene: 3. Per the germline V gene, CDR1 is LGHNA and CDR2 is YNFKEQ. The CDR3 DNA follows: TGTGCCAGCAGCCACCCGGGACTAGCAGATACGCAGTATTTT. Translating gives CASSHPGLADTQYF.

The chain links TRBV28 to TRBJ2-7; D remains ambiguous. The germline V and J ends were trimmed by 2 bases and 4 bases, with 18 bases remaining between them. Germline lookup yields CDR1 MDHEN and CDR2 SYDVKM. The CDR3 is 16 residues long. As DNA, the CDR3 is TGTGCCAGCAGTTTAGAGGAAGGAAGGGTAGGGTACGAGCAGTACTTC. As protein: CASSLEEGRVGYEQYF. Looking up the rest from reference TRBV28 and TRBJ2-7 gives the full variable domain: DVKVTQSSRYLVKRTGEKVFLECVQDMDHENMFWYRQDPGLGLRLIYFSYDVKMKEKGDIPEGYSVSREKKERFSLILESASTNQTSMYLCASSLEEGRVGYEQYFGPGTRLTVT.

The table lists this clone with a few counts. CDR3: CASSVMGAGELFF. CDR3 DNA: TGTGCCAGCAGTGTAATGGGCGCCGGGGAGCTGTTTTTT. The rearrangement joins TRBV2 to TRBJ2-2; D gene ambiguous. V was trimmed by 4 bases and J by 6 bases, leaving 9 bases between them. The CDR3 is 13 amino acids. Germline values: CDR1 SNHLY, CDR2 FYNNEI.